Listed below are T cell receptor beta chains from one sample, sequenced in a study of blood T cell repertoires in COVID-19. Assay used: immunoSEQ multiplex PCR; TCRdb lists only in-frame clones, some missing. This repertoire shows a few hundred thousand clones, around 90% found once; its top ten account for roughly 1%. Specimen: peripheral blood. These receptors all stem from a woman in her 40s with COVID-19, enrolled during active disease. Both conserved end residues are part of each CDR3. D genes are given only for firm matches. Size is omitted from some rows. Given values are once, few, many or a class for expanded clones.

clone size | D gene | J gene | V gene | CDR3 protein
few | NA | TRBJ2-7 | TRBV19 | CASSTGLAYEQYF
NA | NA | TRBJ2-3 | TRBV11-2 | CASSLTRAFTDTQYF
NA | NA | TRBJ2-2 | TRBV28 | CASSLSGLNTGELFF
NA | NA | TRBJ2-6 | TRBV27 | CASIGSGANVLTF
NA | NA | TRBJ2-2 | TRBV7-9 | CASSSDSNTGELFF
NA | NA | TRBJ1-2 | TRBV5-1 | CASRNNRGERRVYGYTF
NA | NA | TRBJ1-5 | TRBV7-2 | CASSKGDTRNQPQHF
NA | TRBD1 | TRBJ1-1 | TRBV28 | CASSLGDRGAFF
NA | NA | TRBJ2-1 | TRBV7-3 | CASSLTGGEQFF
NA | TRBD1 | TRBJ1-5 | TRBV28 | CASMGGQGWNQPQHF
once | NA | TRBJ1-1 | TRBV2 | CASKEGWVLTEAFF
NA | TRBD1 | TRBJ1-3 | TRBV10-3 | CAISAAGGSGNTIYF
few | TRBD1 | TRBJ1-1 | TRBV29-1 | CSVELRQGNTEAFF
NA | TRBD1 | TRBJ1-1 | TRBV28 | CASSLVNRGLGPAFF
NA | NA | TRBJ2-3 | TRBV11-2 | CASSRQFFGHTDTQYF
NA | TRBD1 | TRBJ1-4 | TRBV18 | CASSPPRDRGEKLFF
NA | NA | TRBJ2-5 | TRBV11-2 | CASSLGSMRETQYF
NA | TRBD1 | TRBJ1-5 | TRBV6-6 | CASRIGQVGQPQHF
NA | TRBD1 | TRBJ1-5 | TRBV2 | CASIGTGGKNQPQHF
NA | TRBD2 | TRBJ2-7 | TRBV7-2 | CASSSTGGTYEQYF
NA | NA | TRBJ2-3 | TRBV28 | CASSSGSSQGTDTQYF
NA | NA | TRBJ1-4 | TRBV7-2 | CASSLHGQNNEKLFF
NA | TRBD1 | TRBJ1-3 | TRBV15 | CATSRRTGAGNTIYF
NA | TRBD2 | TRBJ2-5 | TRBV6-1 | CASSEEISGGQETQYF
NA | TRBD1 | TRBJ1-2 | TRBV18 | CASSPQSGDRGFGYTF
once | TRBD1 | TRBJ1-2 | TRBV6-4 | CASRPRQGPDYGYTF
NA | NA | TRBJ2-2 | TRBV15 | CATSRGAPGAGELFF
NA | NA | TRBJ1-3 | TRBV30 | CAWAGTLSSGNTIYF
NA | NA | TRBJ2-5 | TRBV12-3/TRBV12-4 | CASSLGRQETQYF
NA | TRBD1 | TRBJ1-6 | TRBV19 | CASSGGQGDNSPLHF
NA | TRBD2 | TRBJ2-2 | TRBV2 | CASSPSGGARITGELFF
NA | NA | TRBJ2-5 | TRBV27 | CASSLGQGVGETQYF
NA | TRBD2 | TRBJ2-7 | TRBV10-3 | CAISESPGGEQYF
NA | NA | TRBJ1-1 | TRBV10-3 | CAISPGVGTEAFF
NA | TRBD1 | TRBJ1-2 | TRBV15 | CATSRDIGTAYGYTF
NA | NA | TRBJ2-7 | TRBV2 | CASLGHRDYEQYF
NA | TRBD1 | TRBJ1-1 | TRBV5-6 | CASSWTGLWDTEAFF
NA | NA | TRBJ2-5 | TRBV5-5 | CASSRGSGETQYF
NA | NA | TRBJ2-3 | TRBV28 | CASSFGGGTDTQYF
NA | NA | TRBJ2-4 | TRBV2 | CASRLDNIQYF